The subject of this entry is one TCR beta chain. Trimming removed 7 bases at V and 3 bases at J, with 6 bases between. CDR3 size: 12 residues. The germline V gene has CDR1 LNHDA and CDR2 SQIVND (reference sequence). Study processing details: Reference gene primers were amplified, and this amplification served to estimate nucleated cell counts. The data were produced by immunoSEQ multiplex PCR, yet TCRdb's version contains in-frame clones alone and is incomplete. That table gives V, J and clone size, and the DNA gave D and trimming. The table includes 250,000 or so clones, roughly 88% detected once. This entry is derived from a study of blood T cell repertoires in COVID-19. On the study more broadly: The United States, Italy and Spain provided the acute and convalescent COVID-19 samples. T cells, B-cell-depleted T cells, or PBMCs provided the cDNA or gDNA that served as material.

This clonotype was obtained from a man aged 35 to 55 who had recovered from COVID-19. The genes are TRBV19 and TRBJ2-2; D ambiguous. Sequencing was performed on peripheral blood. CDR3 coding DNA: TGTGCCAGTACCCCCTACACCGGGGAGCTGTTTTTT. Its protein is CASTPYTGELFF.